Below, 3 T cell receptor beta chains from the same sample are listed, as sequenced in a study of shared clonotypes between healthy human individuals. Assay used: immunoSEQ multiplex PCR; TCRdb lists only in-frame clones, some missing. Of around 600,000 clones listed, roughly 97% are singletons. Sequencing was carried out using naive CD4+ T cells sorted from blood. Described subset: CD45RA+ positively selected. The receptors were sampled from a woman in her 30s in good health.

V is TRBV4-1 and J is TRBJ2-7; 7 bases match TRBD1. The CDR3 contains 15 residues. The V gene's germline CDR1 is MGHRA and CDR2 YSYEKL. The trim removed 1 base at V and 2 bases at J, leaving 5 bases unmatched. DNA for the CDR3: TGCGCCAGCAGCCAAGTAAGGGACAGTACCTACGAGCAGTACTTC. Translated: CASSQVRDSTYEQYF.

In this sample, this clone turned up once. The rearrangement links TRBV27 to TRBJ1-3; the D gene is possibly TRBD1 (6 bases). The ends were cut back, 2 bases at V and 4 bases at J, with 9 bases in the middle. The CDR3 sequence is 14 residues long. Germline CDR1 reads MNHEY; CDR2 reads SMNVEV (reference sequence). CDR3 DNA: TGTGCCAGCAGTTTACGGGGGCCAGGAAACACCATATATTTT. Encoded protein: CASSLRGPGNTIYF.

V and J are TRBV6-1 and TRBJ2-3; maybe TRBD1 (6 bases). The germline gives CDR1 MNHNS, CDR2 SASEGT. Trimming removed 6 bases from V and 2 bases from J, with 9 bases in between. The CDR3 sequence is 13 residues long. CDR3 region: CASRGASTDTQYF. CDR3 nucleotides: TGTGCCAGCAGGGGGGCCTCCACAGATACGCAGTATTTT.